A single sample gave rise to the 22 T cell receptor beta chains below, sequenced in a study of blood T cell repertoires in COVID-19. The method was immunoSEQ multiplex PCR; TCRdb's version includes in-frame clones alone and lacks a portion of them. Of about 150,000 clones listed, around 83% are singletons. Sequencing was performed on peripheral blood. All receptors come from a man in his sixties or seventies who had recovered from COVID-19.

This clone was recorded only once. The V and J genes are TRBV7-9 and TRBJ2-1, with 12 bases that match TRBD2. This CDR3 contains 14 residues. V trimming: 5 bases; J trimming: 7 bases; junction bases outside the gene matches: 3. CDR1 SEHNR and CDR2 FQNEAQ come from the germline V gene (reference sequence). The CDR3: CASSMTSGRNEQFF. The CDR3 bases are TGTGCCAGCAGCATGACTAGCGGGAGAAATGAGCAGTTCTTC.

The chain links TRBV3-1 (or the pseudogene TRBV3-2) to TRBJ1-2; 8 nucleotides agree with TRBD1. The V gene end was trimmed by 4 bases and the J gene end by 8 bases; junction bases not matched to a gene: 9. The germline gives CDR1 LGHDT, CDR2 YNNKEL (reference sequence). This CDR3 comprises 14 residues. The CDR3 reads CASSLPGTGLGYTF. CDR3 bases: TGTGCCAGCAGCCTCCCCGGGACAGGACTGGGCTACACCTTC.

The V call is TRBV6-5, the J call TRBJ1-5; tentative D call: TRBD1 (5 bases). CDR1 is MNHEY, CDR2 SVGAGI, per germline. The CDR3 extends over 14 amino acids. V dropped 6 bases and J dropped 0 bases, with 9 bases sitting between them. This CDR3 reads CASRVTVSNQPQHF. The CDR3, as DNA: TGTGCCAGCAGGGTGACAGTTAGCAATCAGCCCCAGCATTTT.

This chain uses TRBV5-5 with TRBJ2-7; 10 nucleotides line up with TRBD2. The J segment lost 3 bases and the V segment lost 4 bases, leaving 7 bases of the junction unmatched. Germline CDR1 and CDR2: SGHKS and YYEKEE (reference sequence). CDR3 size: 15 residues. The chain's CDR3 is CASSASGTSVYEQYF. The CDR3 DNA follows: TGTGCCAGCAGCGCATCCGGGACTAGCGTCTACGAGCAGTACTTC.

This rearrangement joins TRBV18 to TRBJ1-4; weak D call: TRBD1 (6 bases). Germline loops: CDR1 KGHSH, CDR2 LQKENI. The CDR3 sequence is 17 residues long. Trimming took 3 bases from V and 2 from J, leaving 16 bases between them. The CDR3 here is CASSPVELQGTNEKLFF. In DNA, the CDR3 is TGTGCCAGCTCACCGGTGGAGTTACAGGGTACTAATGAAAAACTGTTTTTT.

This clone was seen just once. This sequence joins TRBV5-1 and TRBJ2-1; 13 bases map to TRBD2. Trimming cost V 2 bases and J 7 bases; bases outside gene matches: 21. CDR3 length: 21 residues. CDR1 is SGHRS and CDR2 is YFSETQ in the germline V gene. The CDR3 loop is CASSFRTGQGGTSGKVNEQFF. The CDR3 DNA is TGCGCCAGCAGCTTCCGGACAGGACAGGGCGGGACTAGCGGGAAAGTAAATGAGCAGTTCTTC.

The chain joins TRBV7-2 to TRBJ1-2; 10 nucleotides agree with TRBD1. The CDR3 runs 19 residues. Germline CDR1 SGHTA, CDR2 FQGNSA. V gave up 0 bases and J gave up 0 bases; unmatched junction bases: 10. The CDR3 reads CASSLAAGTGAIANYGYTF. Written as DNA, the CDR3 is TGTGCCAGCAGCTTAGCGGCCGGGACAGGGGCGATAGCTAACTATGGCTACACCTTC.

This rearrangement joins TRBV7-2 to TRBJ1-4; D is possibly TRBD1 (6 bases). This CDR3 spans 13 amino acids. Trimming shortened V by 3 bases and J by 11 bases, and 13 bases separated the two germline ends. CDR1 is SGHTA, CDR2 FQGNSA, per germline. CDR3 nucleotides: TGTGCCAGCAGCTTTAAGACAGGAATCAAACTGTTTTTT. It yields the protein CASSFKTGIKLFF.

The chain carries TRBV3-1 (or the pseudogene TRBV3-2) and TRBJ1-5, with TRBD1 matching 7 bases. With V trimmed by 4 bases and J by 4 bases, 1 base remained unmatched. The germline gives CDR1 LGHDT, CDR2 YNNKEL (reference sequence). The CDR3 loop spans 13 amino acids. CDR3 residues: CASSPGQNQPQHF. For the CDR3, the DNA is TGTGCCAGCAGCCCGGGACAGAATCAGCCCCAGCATTTT.

This chain connects TRBV5-1 to TRBJ2-6; 9 bases agree with TRBD1. V was clipped by 4 bases and J by 2 bases; unmatched bases: 4. Germline CDR1 and CDR2: SGHRS and YFSETQ. The CDR3 is 16 amino acids. CDR3 amino acids: CASSTRQGAGANVLTF. DNA of the CDR3: TGCGCCAGCAGCACCCGACAGGGGGCTGGGGCCAACGTCCTGACTTTC.

The chain employs TRBV28 and TRBJ2-1; TRBD1 aligns across 7 bases. From germline, CDR1 is MDHEN and CDR2 SYDVKM. CDR3 size: 17 residues. Unmatched junction bases numbered 17, after V lost 5 bases and J lost 7 bases. The CDR3 DNA sequence: TGTGCCAGCAGTCCCAGATCGGGACAGATAAAGGCTAATGAGCAGTTCTTC. It is translated as CASSPRSGQIKANEQFF.

This chain joins TRBV3-1 (or the pseudogene TRBV3-2) and TRBJ1-1, with D perhaps matching TRBD1 (5 bases). The CDR3 loop spans 12 amino acids. V was clipped by 5 bases and J by 5 bases, with 9 bases between them. Looked up from germline, CDR1 is LGHDT and CDR2 is YNNKEL (reference sequence). CDR3 protein: CASSGGGTEAFF. The CDR3, as DNA: TGTGCCAGCAGCGGGGGGGGAACTGAAGCTTTCTTT.

CDR3 bases: TGTGCCAGCAGCTCGGGACTAGGGCAAGATACGCAGTATTTT. Amino acids: CASSSGLGQDTQYF. The chain has TRBV5-6 and TRBJ2-3; 8 positions agree with TRBD2. CDR3 length: 14 amino acids. J lost 5 bases, V lost 3 bases, and 5 bases had no gene match. CDR1 is SGHDT and CDR2 is YYEEEE in the germline V gene.

The rearrangement uses TRBV5-6 and TRBJ2-2; TRBD2 matches at 7 bases. Germline V CDR1 and CDR2: SGHDT, YYEEEE. The J segment lost 5 bases and the V segment lost 0 bases, leaving 7 bases of the junction unmatched. This CDR3 is built from 16 residues. CDR3 in DNA: TGTGCCAGCAGCTTGGTTCCCTCTAGCGGAACCGGGGAGCTGTTTTTT. It encodes CASSLVPSSGTGELFF.

The chain uses TRBV2 and TRBJ1-6; 11 bases match TRBD1. The CDR3 contains 15 residues. The germline V gene encodes CDR1 SNHLY and CDR2 FYNNEI. V was pared by 10 bases and J by 7 bases, with 9 bases of the junction left unmatched. CDR3: CATGQGASRNSPLHF. The CDR3 DNA reads TGTGCCACCGGACAGGGGGCGTCGCGAAATTCACCCCTCCACTTT.

This rearrangement joins TRBV27 to TRBJ2-7, with TRBD1 matching 8 bases. CDR3 size: 15 residues. Germline lookup yields CDR1 MNHEY and CDR2 SMNVEV (reference sequence). The V and J ends lost 2 bases and 2 bases, in that order; junction bases with no gene match: 5. CDR3 sequence: CASSLRQGFTYEQYF. CDR3 in DNA: TGTGCCAGCAGTTTACGACAGGGGTTTACCTACGAGCAGTACTTC.

This clone occurred once. This rearrangement joins TRBV9 to TRBJ2-2, with D possibly matching TRBD2 (6 bases). This CDR3 has 15 amino acids. In germline, CDR1 is SGDLS, CDR2 YYNGEE. Trimming took 0 bases from V and 2 from J, leaving 8 bases between them. The CDR3 is CASSVGGGNTGELFF. In DNA form, the CDR3 reads TGTGCCAGCAGCGTAGGGGGAGGAAACACCGGGGAGCTGTTTTTT.

Only one count was recorded for this clone. The rearrangement uses TRBV5-1 and TRBJ2-5; 8 nucleotides match TRBD1. The germline V gene encodes CDR1 SGHRS and CDR2 YFSETQ. Germline trimming cut 4 bases from V and 4 bases from J; bases unmatched to any gene: 6. CDR3 length equals 14 residues. The CDR3 loop reads CASSAGQGLETQYF. For the CDR3, the DNA is TGCGCCAGCAGCGCCGGACAGGGTCTAGAGACCCAGTACTTC.

V usage is TRBV5-1 and J usage is TRBJ1-2; 7 nucleotides align to TRBD1. The V gene's germline CDR1 is SGHRS and CDR2 YFSETQ. With 4 bases clipped from V and 2 bases from J, the junction kept 8 bases outside the gene matches. The CDR3 has 15 residues. CDR3: CASSTGTDLNYGYTF. CDR3 DNA sequence: TGCGCCAGCAGCACCGGGACAGACTTAAACTATGGCTACACCTTC.

The gene calls are TRBV5-1 and TRBJ2-2, with TRBD1 matching 7 bases. This CDR3 contains 15 residues. V gave up 4 bases and J gave up 0 bases; unmatched junction bases: 3. Germline V gene lookup returns CDR1 SGHRS and CDR2 YFSETQ. The CDR3 nucleotides are TGCGCCAGCAGCGGGGACAGCACGAACACCGGGGAGCTGTTTTTT. This sequence encodes CASSGDSTNTGELFF. Variable domain in full (rest from reference TRBV5-1 and TRBJ2-2): KAGVTQTPRYLIKTRGQQVTLSCSPISGHRSVSWYQQTPGQGLQFLFEYFSETQRNKGNFPGRFSGRQFSNSRSEMNVSTLELGDSALYLCASSGDSTNTGELFFGEGSRLTVL.

The V gene is TRBV13, the J gene TRBJ1-5; TRBD1 matches at 8 bases. The CDR3 extends over 12 amino acids. V shed 5 bases and J 7 bases; nucleotides not matched to a gene: 1. CDR1 and CDR2 from the germline V gene are PRHDT and FYEKMQ (reference sequence). CDR3 protein: CASSQGAQPQHF. The CDR3 DNA reads TGTGCCAGCAGCCAGGGGGCACAGCCCCAGCATTTT.

V gene TRBV11-3 combines with J gene TRBJ2-7, with D possibly being TRBD1 (6 bases). V lost 3 bases to trimming and J lost 3 bases, with 12 bases between them. The CDR3 is made up of 14 amino acids. Germline CDR1 is SGHNT and CDR2 is YENEEA. In DNA, the CDR3 is TGTGCCAGCAGCTTGGGGGCAGGGAACTACGAGCAGTACTTC. It yields the protein CASSLGAGNYEQYF.